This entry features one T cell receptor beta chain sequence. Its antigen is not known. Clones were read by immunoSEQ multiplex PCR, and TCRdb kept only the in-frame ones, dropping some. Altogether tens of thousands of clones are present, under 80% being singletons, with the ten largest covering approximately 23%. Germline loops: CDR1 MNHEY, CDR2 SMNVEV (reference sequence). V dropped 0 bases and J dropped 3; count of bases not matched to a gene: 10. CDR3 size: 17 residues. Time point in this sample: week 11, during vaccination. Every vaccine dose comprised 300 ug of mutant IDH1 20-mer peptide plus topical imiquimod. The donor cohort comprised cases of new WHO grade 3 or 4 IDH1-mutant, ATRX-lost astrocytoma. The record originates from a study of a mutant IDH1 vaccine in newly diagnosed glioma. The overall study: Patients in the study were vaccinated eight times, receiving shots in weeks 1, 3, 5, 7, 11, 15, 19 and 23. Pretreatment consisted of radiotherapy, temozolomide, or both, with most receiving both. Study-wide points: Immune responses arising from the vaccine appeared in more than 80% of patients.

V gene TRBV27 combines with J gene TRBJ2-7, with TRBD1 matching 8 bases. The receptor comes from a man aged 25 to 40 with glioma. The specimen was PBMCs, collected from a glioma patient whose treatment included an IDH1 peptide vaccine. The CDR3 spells CASSLSAGQGYFYEQYF. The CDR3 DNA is TGTGCCAGCAGTTTATCGGCCGGACAGGGTTATTTCTACGAGCAGTACTTC.